This T cell receptor beta chain was profiled in a study of beta chain features in type 1 diabetes (dated by TCRdb to the late 2010s). For the wider study: No differences in mean age, gender distribution, total cell number or subset yield were found between patients and healthy donors. A total of 90 million to 140 million sorted cells were examined across all samples, and RNA yield correlated strongly with the number of cells per subset. In the study, recently diagnosed type 1 diabetes patients and matched healthy donors were compared on the TCRB repertoires of their sorted circulating CD4+ T cell subsets. Regulatory and stem cell-like memory subsets were obtained from only 8 patients and roughly 8 healthy donors, while naive and central memory subsets were obtained from all 28 donors.

Each donor gave one peripheral blood draw, averaging approximately 120 mL, which was collected into heparinised tubes. A BD FACSAria II was used to sort naive, central memory, regulatory and stem cell-like memory CD4+ T cells with a panel that included CD45RO, CCR7, CD25, CD127, CD95 and CD27. A purity above 98% was achieved for all sorted populations. PBMCs were isolated immediately by Lymphoprep density gradient centrifugation and stained directly without culture. Samples were stained and sorted in pairs, with one healthy donor and one patient per experiment, so that batch effects were minimized. The High Capacity cDNA Reverse Transcription Kit was used to reverse transcribe all of the isolated RNA, meaning that expressed TCRB transcripts were what got sequenced. Naive, central memory and regulatory T cell samples underwent deep immunoSEQ sequencing, averaging approximately 3.5 million total reads per sample. After sorted cells were lysed in RLT buffer, RNA was extracted with DNase-treated RNeasy Micro or Mini kits, with the choice depending on cell number. To prevent cross-contamination, every cell subset was processed on its own, while patient and healthy donor samples were processed together. The immunoSEQ multiplex PCR was used to amplify TCRB sequences from cDNA, generating 87-bp fragments that spanned the CDR3 region. Sequencing of the amplicons was performed on the Illumina HiSeq platform. As for the original processing: Synthetic template baselines were used to correct PCR bias computationally, reads within Hamming distance 2 were collapsed together, and singletons that could not be merged were discarded. Reads were aligned to IMGT to assign V, D and J genes, CDR3 length, and insertions or deletions at six rearrangement sites. Clonotype counts were normalized to sorted cell number within each subset before computing true diversity and Gini coefficients with the tcR R package. The overlap coefficient, calculated on TCRB nucleotide sequences, was used to measure repertoire sharing. Out-of-frame TCRB sequences from naive cells were analyzed to stand in for the pre-selection repertoire. In TCRdb, the immuneACCESS table is reduced to in-frame sequences with V and J assigned. These tables do not hold every clone; where another copy was compared, an unresolved V gene accounts for under half, and the others remain unexplained. V and J calls and clone size follow that table, whereas D and trimming were derived from the DNA. Counted in this sample were roughly 610,000 clones; about a sixth of them appeared once. The top ten constitute 0.093% of the sample.

This clone came up a few times. What this receptor recognizes is not known. It has no much larger one-base neighbor in the sample; base qualities were not kept. Overall study outcomes, separate from this receptor: A moderate but significant shortening of TCRB CDR3 length was observed in type 1 diabetes patients in all four CD4+ subsets. Patients with type 1 diabetes made fewer insertions and deleted more nucleotides at VDJ recombination sites, implying thymic rearrangement abnormalities. Because cDNA was sequenced instead of genomic DNA, highly expressing activated cells could be over-represented, though the groups showed no difference in activation or CD3 levels. Naive, central memory and regulatory TCRB repertoires appeared more similar among patients than among healthy donors. Shorter templates might be favored by PCR, yet because patient and control samples were amplified and corrected together, any such skew would affect both groups equally. Only small numbers of individuals were included in the HLA sub-analyses, which left unresolved whether HLA type had any influence on TCRB rearrangement.

This TCR derives from a man aged 18-30 years in good health. Material for sequencing was naive CD4+ T cells from blood. This specimen's cell subset or site label, per the study, means: true naive CD4+ T cells.

The nucleotide sequence is given as TGTGCCAGCAGCTCGCTGAGGAATCCCAATGAGCAGTTCTTC. Protein translation: CASSSLRNPNEQFF. The V and J genes are TRBV11-2 and TRBJ2-1; the D gene remains uncertain. From cysteine to phenylalanine, the CDR3 is 14 amino acids long. Only the CDR3 region is kept as DNA, spanning 42 bases read in frame from base 1. For CDR1 and CDR2, the germline V gene lists SGHAT and FQNNGV. V loses 4 bases, J loses 6 bases, and the germline ends lie 13 bases apart.